This TCR beta chain emerged from a study of blood T cell repertoires in COVID-19. Turning to the study itself: The analysed material was cDNA or gDNA that came from T cells, B-cell-depleted T cells, or PBMCs.

The CDR3 spans 15 residues. Trimming took 3 bases from V and 5 from J, leaving 12 bases between them. Per the germline V gene, CDR1 is SGDLS and CDR2 is YYNGEE. The table came from immunoSEQ multiplex PCR; TCRdb's copy has only in-frame clones and leaves some out. This table has 200,000 to 250,000 clones, over 80% appearing once. All enrollees were roughly 18 to 89 years old and from fewer than 25 US areas. Cohorts were based on clinical histories the participants reported. Two negative PCRs, clearance, or symptom resolution were required of recovered Cohort 3 donors. V and J are TRBV9 and TRBJ1-6; no definite D call. Sequencing used PBMCs or T cells enriched from blood (not recorded which). The sequence was obtained from a man aged 30 to 39 who had recovered from COVID-19. As DNA, the CDR3 is TGTGCCAGCAGCGGCCGCGGCGGGAATAATTCACCCCTCCACTTT. Protein product: CASSGRGGNNSPLHF.